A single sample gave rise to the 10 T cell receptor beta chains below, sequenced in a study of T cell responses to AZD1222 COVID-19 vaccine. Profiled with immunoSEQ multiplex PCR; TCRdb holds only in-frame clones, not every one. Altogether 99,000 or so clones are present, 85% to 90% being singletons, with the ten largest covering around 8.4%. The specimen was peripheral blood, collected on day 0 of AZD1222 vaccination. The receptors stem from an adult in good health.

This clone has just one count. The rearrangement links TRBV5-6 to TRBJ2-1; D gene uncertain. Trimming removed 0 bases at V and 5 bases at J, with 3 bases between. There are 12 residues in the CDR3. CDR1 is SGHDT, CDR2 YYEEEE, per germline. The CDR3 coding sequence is TGTGCCAGCAGCTTGGCGAACAATGAGCAGTTCTTC. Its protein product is CASSLANNEQFF.

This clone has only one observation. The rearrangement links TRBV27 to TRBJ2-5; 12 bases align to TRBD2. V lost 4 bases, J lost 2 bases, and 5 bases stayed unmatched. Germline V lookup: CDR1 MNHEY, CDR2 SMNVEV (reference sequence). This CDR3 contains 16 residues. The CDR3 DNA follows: TGTGCCAGCAGTTCTCCGACTAGCGGGAGACAAGAGACCCAGTACTTC. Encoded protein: CASSSPTSGRQETQYF.

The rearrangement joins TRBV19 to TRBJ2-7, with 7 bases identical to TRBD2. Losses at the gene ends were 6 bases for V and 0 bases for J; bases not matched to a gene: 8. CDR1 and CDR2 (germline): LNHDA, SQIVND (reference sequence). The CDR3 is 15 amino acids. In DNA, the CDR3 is TGTGCCAGTAGGACCCAGGGAGGGAGCTCCTACGAGCAGTACTTC. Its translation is CASRTQGGSSYEQYF.

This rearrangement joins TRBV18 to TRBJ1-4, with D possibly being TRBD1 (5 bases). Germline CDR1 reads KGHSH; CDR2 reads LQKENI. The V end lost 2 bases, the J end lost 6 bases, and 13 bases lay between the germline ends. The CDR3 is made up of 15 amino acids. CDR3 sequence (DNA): TGTGCCAGCTCACCAGACTTGGACACTTATGAAAAACTGTTTTTT. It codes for CASSPDLDTYEKLFF.

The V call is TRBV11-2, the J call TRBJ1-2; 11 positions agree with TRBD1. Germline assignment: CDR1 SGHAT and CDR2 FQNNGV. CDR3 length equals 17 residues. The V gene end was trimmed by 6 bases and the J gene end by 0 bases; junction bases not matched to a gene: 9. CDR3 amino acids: CASSYGTGGHTNYGYTF. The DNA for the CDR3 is TGTGCCAGCAGTTACGGGACAGGGGGGCATACTAACTATGGCTACACCTTC.

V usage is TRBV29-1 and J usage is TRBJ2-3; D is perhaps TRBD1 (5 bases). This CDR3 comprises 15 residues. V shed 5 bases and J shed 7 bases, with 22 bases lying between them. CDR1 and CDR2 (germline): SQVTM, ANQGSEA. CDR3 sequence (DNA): TGCAGCGTTTTAGTAGACAGCACTTACCCCTATACGCAGTATTTT. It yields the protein CSVLVDSTYPYTQYF.

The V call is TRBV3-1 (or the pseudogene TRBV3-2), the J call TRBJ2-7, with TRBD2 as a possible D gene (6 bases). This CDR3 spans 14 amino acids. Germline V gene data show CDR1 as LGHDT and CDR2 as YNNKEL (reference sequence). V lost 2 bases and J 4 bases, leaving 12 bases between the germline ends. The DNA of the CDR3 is TGTGCCAGCAGCCAACGGGCCGGGGGTTACGAGCAGTACTTC. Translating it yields CASSQRAGGYEQYF.

DNA for the CDR3: TGTGCCAGCTCACCAGCCCGACAGCAGGCTAACTATGGCTACACCTTC. It specifies CASSPARQQANYGYTF. This chain uses TRBV18 with TRBJ1-2, with D tentatively TRBD1 (5 bases). The germline V gene has CDR1 KGHSH and CDR2 LQKENI. The V and J ends lost 2 bases and 0 bases respectively, with 13 bases between them. The CDR3 covers 16 residues.

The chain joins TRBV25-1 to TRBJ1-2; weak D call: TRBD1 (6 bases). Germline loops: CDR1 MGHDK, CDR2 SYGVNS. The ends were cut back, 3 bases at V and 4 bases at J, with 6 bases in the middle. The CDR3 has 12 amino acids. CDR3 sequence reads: CASSDRGYGYTF. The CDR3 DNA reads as TGTGCCAGCAGTGACAGGGGCTATGGCTACACCTTC.

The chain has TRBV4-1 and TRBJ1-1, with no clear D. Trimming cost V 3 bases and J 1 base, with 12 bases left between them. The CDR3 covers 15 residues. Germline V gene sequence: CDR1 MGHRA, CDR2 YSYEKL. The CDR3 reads CASSQVGLGNTEAFF. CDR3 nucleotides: TGCGCCAGCAGCCAGGTAGGACTGGGGAACACTGAAGCTTTCTTT.